This T cell receptor beta chain was captured in a study of brain metastases from non-small cell lung cancer. As to this clone: One end of the junction does not line up with germline, which may come from a read error.

This CDR3 is built from 13 residues. Germline lookup yields CDR1 WSHSY and CDR2 SAAADI. Sequencing was performed with immunoSEQ multiplex PCR; in TCRdb, only in-frame clones are kept and a portion is missing. The repertoire holds several thousand clones, with over 80% as singletons. The sequence was obtained from a donor at least 40 years old with non-small cell lung cancer. This rearrangement joins TRBV10-2 to TRBJ1-6; D uncertain. Material: primary lung tumor tissue. CDR3 sequence reads: CASSVGLNLPLHF. The CDR3 region has the DNA TGCGCCAGCAGTGTAGGGTTAAATTTACCCCTCCACTTT.